These 25 T cell receptor beta chains originate from one sample sequenced in a study of siplizumab effects on memory and regulatory T cells (dated by TCRdb to 2018 to 2020). The library was generated by the immunoSEQ multiplex PCR assay. TCRdb obtained this table from immuneACCESS and retained in-frame rearrangements with V and J assigned. These tables miss some clones; where compared with another copy, unresolved V genes account for less than half of the shortfall, and the remainder is unexplained. This sample comprises some 100,000 clones, 75% to 95% of them detected only once. The top ten constitute more than 2.5% of the sample. What was sequenced was CD4+ T cells sorted from blood. The receptors shown here come from a human donor in good health. Some clones in this sample may be carry-over from other donors' samples.

The J gene is TRBJ2-2, the V gene TRBV7-9; 9 bases line up with TRBD1. The CDR3 has 15 residues. CDR1 is SEHNR and CDR2 is FQNEAQ in the germline V gene (reference sequence). The J segment lost 7 bases and the V segment lost 1 base, leaving 4 bases of the junction unmatched. The CDR3 DNA reads TGTGCCAGCAGCTTAGTGGGACAGGGTCACGGGGAGCTGTTTTTT. Translating it yields CASSLVGQGHGELFF.

The chain couples TRBV27 to TRBJ1-5; TRBD1 matches 9 bases. Germline CDR1 reads MNHEY; CDR2 reads SMNVEV (reference sequence). The J segment lost 1 base and the V segment lost 9 bases, leaving 4 bases of the junction unmatched. This CDR3 spans 14 amino acids. CDR3 amino acids: CASRTGASNQPQHF. The CDR3 DNA follows: TGTGCCAGTAGGACAGGGGCCAGCAATCAGCCCCAGCATTTT.

This clone appeared once. The chain combines TRBV14 with TRBJ1-1; 7 bases line up with TRBD1. CDR3 size: 13 residues. With 6 bases clipped from V and 6 bases from J, the junction kept 7 bases outside the gene matches. CDR1 SGHDN and CDR2 FVKESK come from the germline V gene. In DNA form, the CDR3 reads TGTGCCAGCAGGCTCCTAGGGACAGCTGAAGCTTTCTTT. It specifies CASRLLGTAEAFF.

This chain joins TRBV19 and TRBJ2-1, with D tentatively TRBD1 (5 bases). Germline values: CDR1 LNHDA, CDR2 SQIVND (reference sequence). CDR3 length: 13 residues. Trimming took off 0 bases at V and 8 bases at J, with 8 bases between the two ends. CDR3: CASSIEGRDEQFF. CDR3 in DNA: TGTGCCAGTAGTATAGAGGGGCGCGATGAGCAGTTCTTC.

This clone has ten or more counts. The V gene is TRBV7-2, the J gene TRBJ1-5, with a possible D match to TRBD1 (6 bases). The CDR3 is 14 amino acids. V lost 1 base and J lost 7, with 11 bases in between. Germline-derived CDR1 and CDR2 are SGHTA and FQGNSA. DNA of the CDR3: TGTGCCAGCAGCTTAGTCACAGGGCGGCAGCCCCAGCATTTT. This sequence encodes CASSLVTGRQPQHF.

This chain joins TRBV18 and TRBJ2-2; D perhaps matches TRBD2 (6 bases). Trimming removed 3 bases at V and 5 bases at J, with 19 bases between. Germline lookup yields CDR1 KGHSH and CDR2 LQKENI. This CDR3 spans 17 amino acids. For the CDR3, the DNA is TGTGCCAGCTCACCCCTAGGGACTTCCGAGGGGACCGGGGAGCTGTTTTTT. This gives the protein CASSPLGTSEGTGELFF.

The chain combines TRBV7-9 with TRBJ2-5; the D is unclear. V was pared by 1 base and J by 2 bases, with 14 bases between. Germline loops: CDR1 SEHNR, CDR2 FQNEAQ (reference sequence). The length of the CDR3 is 16 residues. This chain's CDR3 is CASSLGIVTEQETQYF. As DNA, the CDR3 is TGTGCCAGCAGCTTAGGGATCGTGACGGAACAAGAGACCCAGTACTTC.

The J gene is TRBJ2-3, the V gene TRBV18; no clear D. Germline V gene lookup returns CDR1 KGHSH and CDR2 LQKENI. CDR3 length equals 15 residues. Between the trimmed V and J ends, which lost 4 bases and 0 bases, there was a span of 11 bases. CDR3 DNA sequence: TGTGCCAGCTCACTGGGTCAGGTGAGCACAGATACGCAGTATTTT. This encodes CASSLGQVSTDTQYF.

This clone was recorded once. The rearrangement joins TRBV19 to TRBJ2-1, with unresolved D. The CDR3 extends over 17 amino acids. The V end lost 5 bases, the J end lost 3 bases, and 20 bases lay between the germline ends. Germline CDR1 reads LNHDA; CDR2 reads SQIVND (reference sequence). The CDR3 loop reads CASSPGRTSSLYNEQFF. DNA of the CDR3: TGTGCCAGTAGTCCGGGCCGAACGAGTTCCCTCTACAATGAGCAGTTCTTC.

V usage is TRBV7-6 and J usage is TRBJ2-7, with TRBD1 matching over 9 bases. The CDR3 consists of 14 residues. The J segment lost 6 bases and the V segment lost 5 bases, leaving 8 bases of the junction unmatched. The germline V gene encodes CDR1 SGHVS and CDR2 FNYEAQ. CDR3 sequence (DNA): TGTGCCAGCAGCCTACCGGGACAGGGCCGCGAGCAGTACTTC. Translated: CASSLPGQGREQYF. The full variable domain, in which reference TRBV7-6 and TRBJ2-7 provide the parts outside the CDR3, is GAGVSQSPRYKVTKRGQDVALRCDPISGHVSLYWYRQALGQGPEFLTYFNYEAQQDKSGLPNDRFSAERPEGSISTLTIQRTEQRDSAMYRCASSLPGQGREQYFGPGTRLTVT.

This chain connects TRBV5-1 to TRBJ2-4, with D possibly matching TRBD1 (5 bases). Germline CDR1 reads SGHRS; CDR2 reads YFSETQ. The V end lost 0 bases, the J end lost 10 bases, and 11 bases lay between the germline ends. The length of the CDR3 is 13 residues. This CDR3 is CASSLGQGNIQYF. The CDR3 DNA reads TGCGCCAGCAGCTTGGGTCAGGGAAATATTCAGTACTTC.

This chain uses TRBV9 with TRBJ1-5, with 7 bases aligning to TRBD1. CDR3 length equals 14 residues. V lost 3 bases, J lost 7 bases, and 7 bases stayed unmatched. Germline CDR1 reads SGDLS; CDR2 reads YYNGEE. Here the CDR3 reads CASSERQTGQPQHF. The CDR3 bases are TGTGCCAGCAGCGAGAGACAGACAGGGCAGCCCCAGCATTTT.

V usage is TRBV7-2 and J usage is TRBJ2-3, with 9 bases lining up with TRBD1. V shed 5 bases and J 6 bases; nucleotides not matched to a gene: 6. In germline, CDR1 is SGHTA, CDR2 FQGNSA. The CDR3 covers 14 residues. The CDR3 region is CASSTRQGGDTQYF. CDR3 coding DNA: TGTGCCAGCAGCACTCGACAGGGGGGGGATACGCAGTATTTT.

V and J are TRBV2 and TRBJ1-1; the D is unclear. CDR1 and CDR2 from the germline V gene are SNHLY and FYNNEI. Deletions cut 6 bases from V and 3 bases from J, with 17 bases between. The length of the CDR3 is 15 residues. The CDR3 sequence: CASRERALSDTEAFF. CDR3 DNA sequence: TGTGCCAGCAGGGAAAGGGCTCTTTCCGACACTGAAGCTTTCTTT.

The chain uses TRBV27 and TRBJ2-5, with D possibly matching TRBD2 (5 bases). The V and J ends lost 6 bases and 2 bases respectively, with 16 bases between them. The CDR3 is made up of 15 amino acids. Per the germline V gene, CDR1 is MNHEY and CDR2 is SMNVEV (reference sequence). CDR3 region: CASSRTPDWQETQYF. The CDR3 bases are TGTGCCAGCAGCCGGACCCCGGACTGGCAAGAGACCCAGTACTTC.

This CDR3 reads CASSPSSSGPYEQYF. CDR3 coding DNA: TGTGCCAGCAGCCCGTCTAGTTCGGGACCCTACGAGCAGTACTTC. The rearrangement uses TRBV7-2 and TRBJ2-7; either TRBD1 or TRBD2 may supply D (5 bases each). Trimming removed 5 bases at V and 2 bases at J, with 16 bases between. The CDR3 spans 15 residues. In germline, CDR1 is SGHTA, CDR2 FQGNSA.

The rearrangement joins TRBV7-6 to TRBJ2-5, with a tentative D call TRBD2 (6 bases). Trimming stripped 5 bases from V and 4 bases from J, with 17 bases between. CDR3 size: 15 residues. Germline lookup yields CDR1 SGHVS and CDR2 FNYEAQ. The CDR3: CASSVGTLEVETQYF. DNA of the CDR3: TGTGCCAGCAGCGTAGGGACTCTAGAGGTAGAGACCCAGTACTTC.

The chain uses TRBV29-1 and TRBJ2-1, with D possibly TRBD2 on 6 matching bases. Germline V gene data show CDR1 as SQVTM and CDR2 as ANQGSEA. V was cut by 6 bases and J by 9 bases, with 18 bases left in between. The CDR3 contains 13 residues. The CDR3 sequence: CSVRSGGSSEQFF. The CDR3, as DNA: TGCAGCGTGCGGTCCGGGGGATCGAGTGAGCAGTTCTTC.

The V call is TRBV19, the J call TRBJ1-5, with 8 bases aligning to TRBD1. This CDR3 is 14 amino acids long. With V trimmed by 10 bases and J by 3 bases, 8 bases remained unmatched. Germline V gene data show CDR1 as LNHDA and CDR2 as SQIVND (reference sequence). The CDR3, as DNA: TGTGCCACCAAGGACAGGGAACTCAATCAGCCCCAGCATTTT. Its protein is CATKDRELNQPQHF. The whole variable domain, remainder taken from reference TRBV19 and TRBJ1-5, is DGGITQSPKYLFRKEGQNVTLSCEQNLNHDAMYWYRQDPGQGLRLIYYSQIVNDFQKGDIAEGYSVSREKKESFPLTVTSAQKNPTAFYLCATKDRELNQPQHFGDGTRLSIL.

The chain is built from TRBV2 and TRBJ2-2; 8 bases align to TRBD1. CDR3 length: 15 amino acids. Germline V CDR1 and CDR2: SNHLY, FYNNEI. The J segment lost 4 bases and the V segment lost 6 bases, leaving 7 bases of the junction unmatched. CDR3 DNA sequence: TGTGCCAGCAGCGACCGGGACAGGTTCACCGGGGAGCTGTTTTTT. Encoded protein: CASSDRDRFTGELFF.

The chain's CDR3 is CASTPIPASGYNEQFF. CDR3 nucleotides: TGTGCCAGCACCCCTATTCCGGCTAGCGGCTACAATGAGCAGTTCTTC. The V gene is TRBV7-8, the J gene TRBJ2-1, with 7 bases identical to TRBD2. The J segment lost 3 bases and the V segment lost 7 bases, leaving 12 bases of the junction unmatched. CDR1 is SGHVS, CDR2 FQNEAQ, per germline. The CDR3 has 16 residues. The whole variable domain, filled in from reference TRBV7-8 and TRBJ2-1, reads GAGVSQSPRYKVAKRGQDVALRCDPISGHVSLFWYQQALGQGPEFLTYFQNEAQLDKSGLPSDRFFAERPEGSVSTLKIQRTQQEDSAVYLCASTPIPASGYNEQFFGPGTRLTVL.

The V call is TRBV18, the J call TRBJ2-3; possibly TRBD1 for D (5 bases). V was clipped by 3 bases and J by 0 bases, with 13 bases between them. CDR3 size: 16 residues. CDR1 and CDR2 from the germline V gene are KGHSH and LQKENI. In nucleotides, the CDR3 is TGTGCCAGCTCACCTCGAGACAGTGCTAGCACAGATACGCAGTATTTT. It specifies CASSPRDSASTDTQYF.

This chain uses TRBV15 with TRBJ1-5; D is possibly TRBD1 (5 bases). V was cut by 0 bases and J by 0 bases, with 6 bases left in between. The CDR3 contains 15 residues. From germline, CDR1 is LNHNV and CDR2 YYDKDF (reference sequence). The CDR3 DNA follows: TGTGCCACCAGCAGAGAAGGGGTTAGCAATCAGCCCCAGCATTTT. Translation gives CATSREGVSNQPQHF.

The chain has TRBV5-1 and TRBJ2-3; TRBD2 matches at 15 bases. The CDR3 consists of 16 residues. The germline CDR1 and CDR2 sequences are SGHRS and YFSETQ. V lost 4 bases to trimming and J lost 6 bases; unmatched junction nucleotides: 6. CDR3 region: CASSRGLAGGSDTQYF. The DNA of the CDR3 is TGCGCCAGCAGCAGAGGACTAGCGGGAGGGAGCGATACGCAGTATTTT.

The V gene is TRBV15, the J gene TRBJ2-7; TRBD1 might be the D (5 bases). CDR3 length: 17 residues. CDR1 and CDR2 (germline): LNHNV, YYDKDF (reference sequence). V was pared by 3 bases and J by 2 bases, with 20 bases between. CDR3 amino acids: CATSREKGKGDTYEQYF. The CDR3 region has the DNA TGTGCCACCAGCAGGGAAAAAGGGAAAGGGGATACCTACGAGCAGTACTTC.